A single sample gave rise to the 5 T cell receptor beta chains below, sequenced in a study of patients and donors after allogeneic stem cell transplantation. TCRdb reanalysed the RT-PCR reads using MiXCR and keeps one entry per CDR3 protein. This sample has approximately 170,000 distinct CDR3 sequences; approximately 24% occur once, and the top ten carry 20% to 30%. The sample was blood, either unsorted or a sorted T cell fraction (not recorded which). All receptors come from a human donor who was either an allogeneic HSCT recipient or a stem cell or donor lymphocyte infusion donor (not recorded which). It is not recorded whose cells these are; they may come from a transplant donor.

This clonotype appeared a few times. This chain joins TRBV9 and TRBJ2-3, with D unresolved. CDR3 length: 14 residues. Germline assignment: CDR1 SGDLS and CDR2 YYNGEE. V was shortened by 3 bases and J by 2 bases, with 10 bases between the two germline ends. The DNA for the CDR3 is TGTGCCAGCAGCGACCCCCCACTCACAGATACGCAGTATTTT. Translating it yields CASSDPPLTDTQYF.

This clonotype was counted only a few times. The gene calls are TRBV10-3 and TRBJ2-7; D uncertain. The length of the CDR3 is 12 residues. In germline, CDR1 is ENHRY, CDR2 SYGVKD. The V end lost 6 bases, the J end lost 1 base, and 7 bases lay between the germline ends. CDR3 sequence reads: CAIRKQSYEQYF. The DNA for the CDR3 is TGTGCCATCAGGAAACAGTCCTACGAGCAGTACTTC.

The chain couples TRBV20-1 to TRBJ1-4, with a weak D call TRBD1 (6 bases). Germline V gene lookup returns CDR1 DFQATT and CDR2 SNEGSKA (reference sequence). The CDR3 has 12 amino acids. V dropped 3 bases and J dropped 6 bases, with 8 bases sitting between them. The CDR3 bases are TGCAGTGCTAGGTCAGGGGATGAAAAACTGTTTTTT. As protein: CSARSGDEKLFF.

This clonotype was counted between two and nine times. This chain joins TRBV6-6 and TRBJ1-6; perhaps TRBD1 as D (5 bases). The CDR3 covers 16 residues. Trimming pared 6 bases from V and 7 bases from J, leaving 19 bases between. Germline lookup yields CDR1 MNHNY and CDR2 SVGAGI (reference sequence). In DNA, the CDR3 is TGTGCCAGCAGGCTAAGGCCGGGACGGGCAAATTCACCCCTCCACTTT. It translates to CASRLRPGRANSPLHF.

This clonotype was counted only a few times. The V call is TRBV10-3, the J call TRBJ2-2; no reliable D call. V gave up 2 bases and J gave up 1 base, with 17 bases separating them. CDR1 and CDR2 (germline): ENHRY, SYGVKD. The CDR3 consists of 18 residues. The CDR3 sequence: CAISEPRNGRRNTGELFF. In nucleotides, the CDR3 is TGTGCCATCAGTGAGCCCCGAAACGGTAGAAGGAACACCGGGGAGCTGTTTTTT.